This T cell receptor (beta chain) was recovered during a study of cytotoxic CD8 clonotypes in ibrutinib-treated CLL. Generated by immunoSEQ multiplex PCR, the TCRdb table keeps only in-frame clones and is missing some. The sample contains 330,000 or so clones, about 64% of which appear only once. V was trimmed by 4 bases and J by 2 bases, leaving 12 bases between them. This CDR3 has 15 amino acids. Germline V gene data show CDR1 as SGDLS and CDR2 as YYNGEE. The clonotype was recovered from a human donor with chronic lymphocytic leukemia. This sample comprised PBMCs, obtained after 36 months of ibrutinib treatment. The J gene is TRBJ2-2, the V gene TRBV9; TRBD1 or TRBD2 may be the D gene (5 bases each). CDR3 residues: CASSPPGHNTGELFF. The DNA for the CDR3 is TGTGCCAGCAGCCCCCCGGGGCATAACACCGGGGAGCTGTTTTTT.